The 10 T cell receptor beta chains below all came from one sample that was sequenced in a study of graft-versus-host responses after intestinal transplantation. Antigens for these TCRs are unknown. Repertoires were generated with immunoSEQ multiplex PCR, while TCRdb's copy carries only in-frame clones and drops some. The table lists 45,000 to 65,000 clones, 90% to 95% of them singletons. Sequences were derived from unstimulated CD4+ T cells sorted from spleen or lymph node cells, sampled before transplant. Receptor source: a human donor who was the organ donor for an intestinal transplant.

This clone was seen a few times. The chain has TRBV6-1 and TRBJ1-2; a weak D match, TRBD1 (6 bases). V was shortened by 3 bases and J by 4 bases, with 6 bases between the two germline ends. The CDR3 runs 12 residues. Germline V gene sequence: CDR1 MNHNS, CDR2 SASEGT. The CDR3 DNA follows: TGTGCCAGCAGTGACAGGGGCTATGGCTACACCTTC. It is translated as CASSDRGYGYTF.

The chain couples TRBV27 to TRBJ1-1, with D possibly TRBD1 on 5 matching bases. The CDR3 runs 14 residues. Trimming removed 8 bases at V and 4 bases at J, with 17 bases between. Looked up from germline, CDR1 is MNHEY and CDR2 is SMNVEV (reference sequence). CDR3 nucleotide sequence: TGTGCCAGCGGGTCTCCAAGGGGTAGCACTGAAGCTTTCTTT. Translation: CASGSPRGSTEAFF.

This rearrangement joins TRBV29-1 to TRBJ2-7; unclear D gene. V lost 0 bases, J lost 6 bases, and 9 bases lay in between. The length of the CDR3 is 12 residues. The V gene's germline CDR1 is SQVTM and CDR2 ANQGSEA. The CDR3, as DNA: TGCAGCGTTGAAGACCGCCGCGGCGAGCAGTACTTC. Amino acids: CSVEDRRGEQYF.

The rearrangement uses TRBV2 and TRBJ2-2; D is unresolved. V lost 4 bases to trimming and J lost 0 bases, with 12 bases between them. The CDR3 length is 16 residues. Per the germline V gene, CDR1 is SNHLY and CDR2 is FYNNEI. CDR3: CASSVGHTANTGELFF. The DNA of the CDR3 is TGTGCCAGCAGTGTCGGTCACACCGCGAACACCGGGGAGCTGTTTTTT. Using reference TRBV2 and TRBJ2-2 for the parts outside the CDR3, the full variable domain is EPEVTQTPSHQVTQMGQEVILRCVPISNHLYFYWYRQILGQKVEFLVSFYNNEISEKSEIFDDQFSVERPDGSNFTLKIRSTKLEDSAMYFCASSVGHTANTGELFFGEGSRLTVL.

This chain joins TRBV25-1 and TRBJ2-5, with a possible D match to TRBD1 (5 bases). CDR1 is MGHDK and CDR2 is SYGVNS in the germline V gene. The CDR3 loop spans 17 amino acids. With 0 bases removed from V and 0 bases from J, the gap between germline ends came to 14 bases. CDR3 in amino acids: CASSEYPRVGYQETQYF. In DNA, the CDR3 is TGTGCCAGCAGTGAATACCCCAGGGTGGGGTACCAAGAGACCCAGTACTTC.

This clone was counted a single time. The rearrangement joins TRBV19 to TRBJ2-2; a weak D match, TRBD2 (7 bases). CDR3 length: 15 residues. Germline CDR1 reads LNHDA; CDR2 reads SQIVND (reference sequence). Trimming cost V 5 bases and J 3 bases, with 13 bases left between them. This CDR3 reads CASSAGATHTGELFF. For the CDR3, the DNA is TGTGCCAGTAGTGCGGGGGCAACGCACACCGGGGAGCTGTTTTTT.

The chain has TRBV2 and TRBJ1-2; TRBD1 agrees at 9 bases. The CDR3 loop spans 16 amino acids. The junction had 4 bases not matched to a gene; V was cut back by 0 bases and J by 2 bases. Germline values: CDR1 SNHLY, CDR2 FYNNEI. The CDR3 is CASSEAPGTGNYGYTF. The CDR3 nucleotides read TGTGCCAGCAGTGAAGCCCCCGGGACAGGGAACTATGGCTACACCTTC.

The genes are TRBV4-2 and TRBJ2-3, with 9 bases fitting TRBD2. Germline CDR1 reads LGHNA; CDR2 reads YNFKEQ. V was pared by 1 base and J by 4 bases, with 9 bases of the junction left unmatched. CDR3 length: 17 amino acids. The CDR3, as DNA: TGTGCCAGCAGCCAAGTTTCCACGCGGGGGGGCCCAGATACGCAGTATTTT. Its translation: CASSQVSTRGGPDTQYF.

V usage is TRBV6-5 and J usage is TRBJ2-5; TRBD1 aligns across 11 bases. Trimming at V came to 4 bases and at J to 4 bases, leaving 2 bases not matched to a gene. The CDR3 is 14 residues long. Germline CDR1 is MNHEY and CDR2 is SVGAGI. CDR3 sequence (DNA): TGTGCCAGCAGTTGGGACAGGGGGGGAGAGACCCAGTACTTC. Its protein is CASSWDRGGETQYF.

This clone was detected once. CDR3 DNA sequence: TGTGCCAGCAGCGCCGGGGAGCTGTTTTTT. Translating gives CASSAGELFF. The rearrangement uses TRBV25-1 and TRBJ2-2; D is unclear. The CDR3 runs 10 residues. Germline V gene lookup returns CDR1 MGHDK and CDR2 SYGVNS. Trimming took 6 bases from V and 6 from J, leaving 2 bases between them.